This T cell receptor beta chain originates from a study of cytomegalovirus exposure and HLA in healthy donors. The study's findings and limits: The study put 150 or so TCR beta chains on its list as cytomegalovirus-associated. Despite most TCR sequences being rare, some public TCRs occurred in many donors. Accurate prediction of HLA-A and HLA-B alleles (for most subjects) was reportedly achieved from TCR beta sequences.

CDR3 length: 15 amino acids. The germline V gene has CDR1 SGHTA and CDR2 FQGNSA. V lost 2 bases and J 5 bases, leaving 15 bases between the germline ends. PCR primers comprised 60 Vbeta and 13 Jbeta primers. In the original workflow: Among the unique TCR beta chains that a later analysis counted, 75 million to 85 million in all, roughly 9.9 million were shared. TCRdb's table, derived via immunoSEQ multiplex PCR, lists solely in-frame clones and lacks some. From that table come the V and J calls and clone size; the DNA was used to work out D and trimming. Here the sample table reports approximately 96,000 clones. Note on this clone: Its antigen is not known.

The specimen was PBMCs. The sequence came from a girl between 10 and 17 years old in good health and CMV-seropositive. The chain recombines TRBV7-2 with TRBJ1-2; D may be TRBD1 (5 bases). The CDR3 sequence: CASSLKDTFWYGYTF. The CDR3 coding sequence is TGTGCCAGCAGCTTAAAGGACACATTCTGGTATGGCTACACCTTC. The full variable domain, in which reference TRBV7-2 and TRBJ1-2 provide the parts outside the CDR3, is GAGVSQSPSNKVTEKGKDVELRCDPISGHTALYWYRQSLGQGLEFLIYFQGNSAPDKSGLPSDRFSAERTGGSVSTLTIQRTQQEDSAVYLCASSLKDTFWYGYTFGSGTRLTVV.